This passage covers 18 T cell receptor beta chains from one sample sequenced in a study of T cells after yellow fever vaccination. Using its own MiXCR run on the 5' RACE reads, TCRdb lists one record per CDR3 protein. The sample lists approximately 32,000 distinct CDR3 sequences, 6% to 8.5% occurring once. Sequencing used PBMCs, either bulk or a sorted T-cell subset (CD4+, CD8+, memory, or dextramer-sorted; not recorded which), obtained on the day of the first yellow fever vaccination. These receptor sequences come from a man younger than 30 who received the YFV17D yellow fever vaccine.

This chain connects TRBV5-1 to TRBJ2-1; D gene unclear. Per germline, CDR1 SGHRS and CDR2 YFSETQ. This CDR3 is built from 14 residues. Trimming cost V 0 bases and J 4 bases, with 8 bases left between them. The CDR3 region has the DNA TGCGCCAGCAGCTTGGAACCTAGGTACAATGAGCAGTTCTTC. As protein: CASSLEPRYNEQFF.

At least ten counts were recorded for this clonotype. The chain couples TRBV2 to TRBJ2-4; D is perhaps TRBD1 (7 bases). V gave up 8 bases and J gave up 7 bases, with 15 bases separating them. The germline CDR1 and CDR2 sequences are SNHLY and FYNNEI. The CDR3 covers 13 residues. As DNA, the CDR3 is TGTGCCAGCGGGCTGGCAGGGGGGAACATTCAGTACTTC. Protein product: CASGLAGGNIQYF.

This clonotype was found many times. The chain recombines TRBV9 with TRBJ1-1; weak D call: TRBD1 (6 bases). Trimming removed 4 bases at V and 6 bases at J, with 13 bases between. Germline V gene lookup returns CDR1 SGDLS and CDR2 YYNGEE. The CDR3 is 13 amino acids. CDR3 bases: TGTGCCAGCAGCAAAGGGGGGGGCCCTGAAGCTTTCTTT. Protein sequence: CASSKGGGPEAFF.

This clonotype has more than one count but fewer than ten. This chain's CDR3 is CASSRDRGTGETQYF. DNA for the CDR3: TGTGCCAGCAGCCGGGACAGGGGGACGGGGGAGACCCAGTACTTC. The J gene is TRBJ2-5, the V gene TRBV11-2, with TRBD1 identical over 11 bases. The V gene end was trimmed by 5 bases and the J gene end by 5 bases; junction bases not matched to a gene: 7. Germline V gene data show CDR1 as SGHAT and CDR2 as FQNNGV. The CDR3 is made up of 15 amino acids.

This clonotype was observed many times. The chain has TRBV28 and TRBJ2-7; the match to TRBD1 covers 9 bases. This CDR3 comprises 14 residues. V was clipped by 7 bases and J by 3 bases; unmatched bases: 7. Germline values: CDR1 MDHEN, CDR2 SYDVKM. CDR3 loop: CASTPGTGYYEQYV. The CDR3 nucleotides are TGTGCCAGCACACCGGGGACAGGGTACTACGAGCAGTACGTC.

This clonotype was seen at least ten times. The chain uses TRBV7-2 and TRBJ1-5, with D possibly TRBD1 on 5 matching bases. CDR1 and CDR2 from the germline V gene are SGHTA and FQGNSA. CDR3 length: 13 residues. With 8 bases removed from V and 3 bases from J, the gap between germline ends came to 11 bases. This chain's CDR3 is CASLQDLNQPQHF. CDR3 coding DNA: TGTGCCAGCCTACAGGACCTCAATCAGCCCCAGCATTTT.

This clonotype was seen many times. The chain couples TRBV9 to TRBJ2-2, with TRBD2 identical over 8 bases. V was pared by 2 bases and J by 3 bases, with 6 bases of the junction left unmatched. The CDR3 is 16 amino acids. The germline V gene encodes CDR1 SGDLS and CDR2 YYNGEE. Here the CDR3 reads CASSVTGGHHTGELFF. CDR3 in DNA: TGTGCCAGCAGCGTGACGGGGGGGCATCACACCGGGGAGCTGTTTTTT.

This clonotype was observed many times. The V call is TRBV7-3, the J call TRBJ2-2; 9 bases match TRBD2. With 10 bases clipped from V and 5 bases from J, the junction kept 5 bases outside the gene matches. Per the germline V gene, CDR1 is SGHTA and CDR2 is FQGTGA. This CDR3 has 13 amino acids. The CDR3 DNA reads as TGTGCCACCGCGGGGGGGCGAACCGGGGAGCTGTTTTTT. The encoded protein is CATAGGRTGELFF.

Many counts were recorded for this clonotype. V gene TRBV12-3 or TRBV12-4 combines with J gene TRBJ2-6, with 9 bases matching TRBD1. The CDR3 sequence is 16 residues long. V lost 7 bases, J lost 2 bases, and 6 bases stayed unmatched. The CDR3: CASTLGTGTGANVLTF. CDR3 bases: TGTGCCAGCACCCTGGGGACAGGGACTGGGGCCAACGTCCTGACTTTC.

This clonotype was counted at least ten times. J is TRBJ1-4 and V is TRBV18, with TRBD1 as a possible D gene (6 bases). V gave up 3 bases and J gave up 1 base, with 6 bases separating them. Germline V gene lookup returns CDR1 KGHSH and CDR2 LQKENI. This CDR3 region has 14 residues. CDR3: CASSPGQTNEKLFF. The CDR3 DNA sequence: TGTGCCAGCTCACCGGGACAAACTAATGAAAAACTGTTTTTT.

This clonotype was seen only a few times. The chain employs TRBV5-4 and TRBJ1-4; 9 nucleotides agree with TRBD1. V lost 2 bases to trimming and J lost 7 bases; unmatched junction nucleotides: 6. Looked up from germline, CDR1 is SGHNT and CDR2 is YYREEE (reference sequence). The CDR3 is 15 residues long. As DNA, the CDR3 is TGTGCCAGCAGCTTAACAGGGGGCGGTGTTGAAAAACTGTTTTTT. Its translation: CASSLTGGGVEKLFF.

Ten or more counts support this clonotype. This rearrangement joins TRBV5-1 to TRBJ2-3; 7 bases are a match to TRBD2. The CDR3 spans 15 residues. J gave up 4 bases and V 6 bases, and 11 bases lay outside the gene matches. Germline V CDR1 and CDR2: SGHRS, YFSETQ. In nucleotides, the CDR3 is TGCGCCAGCACCCCAACGCCGGGGGGTGCAGATACGCAGTATTTT. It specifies CASTPTPGGADTQYF.

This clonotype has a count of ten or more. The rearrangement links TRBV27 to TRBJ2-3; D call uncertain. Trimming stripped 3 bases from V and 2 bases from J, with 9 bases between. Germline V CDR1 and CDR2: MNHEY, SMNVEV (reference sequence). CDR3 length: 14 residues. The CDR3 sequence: CASSFNQATDTQYF. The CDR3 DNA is TGTGCCAGCAGTTTCAATCAGGCCACAGATACGCAGTATTTT.

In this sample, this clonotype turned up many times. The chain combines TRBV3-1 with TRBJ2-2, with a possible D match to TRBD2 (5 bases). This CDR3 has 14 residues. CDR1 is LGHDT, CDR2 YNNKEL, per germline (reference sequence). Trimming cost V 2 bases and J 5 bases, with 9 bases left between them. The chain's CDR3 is CASSQHPGTGELFF. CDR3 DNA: TGTGCCAGCAGCCAACATCCGGGAACCGGGGAGCTGTTTTTT.

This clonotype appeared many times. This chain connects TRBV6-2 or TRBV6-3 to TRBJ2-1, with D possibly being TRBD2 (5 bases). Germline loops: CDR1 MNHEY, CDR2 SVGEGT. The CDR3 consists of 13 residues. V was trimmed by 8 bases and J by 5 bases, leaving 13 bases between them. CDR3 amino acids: CASRGWVNNEQFF. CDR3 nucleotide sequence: TGTGCCAGCCGGGGATGGGTGAACAATGAGCAGTTCTTC.

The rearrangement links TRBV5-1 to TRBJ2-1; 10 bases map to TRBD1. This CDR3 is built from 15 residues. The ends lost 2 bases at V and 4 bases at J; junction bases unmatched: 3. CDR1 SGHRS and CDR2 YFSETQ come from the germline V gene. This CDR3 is CASSLGTGDYNEQFF. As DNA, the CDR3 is TGCGCCAGCAGCTTAGGGACAGGGGATTACAATGAGCAGTTCTTC. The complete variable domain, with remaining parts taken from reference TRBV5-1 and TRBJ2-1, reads KAGVTQTPRYLIKTRGQQVTLSCSPISGHRSVSWYQQTPGQGLQFLFEYFSETQRNKGNFPGRFSGRQFSNSRSEMNVSTLELGDSALYLCASSLGTGDYNEQFFGPGTRLTVL.

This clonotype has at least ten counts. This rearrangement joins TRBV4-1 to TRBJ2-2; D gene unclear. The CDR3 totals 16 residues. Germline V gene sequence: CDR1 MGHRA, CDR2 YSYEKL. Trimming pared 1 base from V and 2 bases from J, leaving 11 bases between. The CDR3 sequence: CASSQGWAGNTGELFF. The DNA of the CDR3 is TGCGCCAGCAGCCAAGGTTGGGCAGGAAACACCGGGGAGCTGTTTTTT.

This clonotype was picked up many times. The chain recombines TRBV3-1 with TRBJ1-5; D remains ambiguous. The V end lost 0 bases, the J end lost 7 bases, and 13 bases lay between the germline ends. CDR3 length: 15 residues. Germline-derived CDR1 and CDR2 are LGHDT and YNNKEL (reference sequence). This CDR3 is CASSQDEGLQQPQHF. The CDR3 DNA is TGTGCCAGCAGCCAAGATGAAGGGTTACAGCAGCCCCAGCATTTT.